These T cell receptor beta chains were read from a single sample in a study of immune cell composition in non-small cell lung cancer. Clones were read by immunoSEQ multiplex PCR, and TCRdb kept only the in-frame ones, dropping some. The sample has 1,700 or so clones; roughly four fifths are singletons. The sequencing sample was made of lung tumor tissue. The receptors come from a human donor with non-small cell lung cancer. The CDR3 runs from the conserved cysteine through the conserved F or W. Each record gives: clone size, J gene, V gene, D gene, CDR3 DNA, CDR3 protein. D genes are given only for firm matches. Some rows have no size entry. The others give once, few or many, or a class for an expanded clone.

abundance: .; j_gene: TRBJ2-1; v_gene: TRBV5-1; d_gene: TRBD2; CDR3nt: TGCGCCAGCAGCTTGGGGGGGGGAGGGCTCTTTGGAAATGAGCAGTTCTTC; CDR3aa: CASSLGGGGLFGNEQFF
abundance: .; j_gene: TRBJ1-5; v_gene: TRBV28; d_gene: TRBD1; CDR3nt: TGTGCCGGGACCCAGGGGGGAAGCAATCAGCCCCAGCATTTT; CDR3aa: CAGTQGGSNQPQHF
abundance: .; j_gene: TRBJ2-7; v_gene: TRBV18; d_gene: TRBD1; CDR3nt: TGTGCCAGCTCACCGGGTGTTAGACAGGGGAACTACGAGCAGTACTTC; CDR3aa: CASSPGVRQGNYEQYF
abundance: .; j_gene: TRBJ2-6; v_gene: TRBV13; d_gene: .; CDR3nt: TGTGCCAGCAGATGGAGAGGAACTGGGGCCAACGTCCTGACTTTC; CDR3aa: CASRWRGTGANVLTF
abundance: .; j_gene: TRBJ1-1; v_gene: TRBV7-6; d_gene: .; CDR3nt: TGTGCCAGCAGCCTGCAAGGCGGTAGCATGAACACTGAAGCTTTCTTT; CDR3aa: CASSLQGGSMNTEAFF
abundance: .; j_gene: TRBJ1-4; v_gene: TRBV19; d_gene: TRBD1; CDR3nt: TGTGCCAGCCAGGACAGGGCGACCGCAACTAATGAAAAACTGTTTTTT; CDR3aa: CASQDRATATNEKLFF
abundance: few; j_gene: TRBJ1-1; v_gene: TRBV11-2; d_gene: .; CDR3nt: TGTGCCAGCAGCTTAAGCGGTCCGTCGGAAGCTTTCTTT; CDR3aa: CASSLSGPSEAFF
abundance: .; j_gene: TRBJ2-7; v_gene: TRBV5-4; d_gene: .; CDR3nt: TGTGCCAGCAGCTCCGGGGGTGGGGCTGGCGTCTCCTACGAGCAGTACTTC; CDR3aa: CASSSGGGAGVSYEQYF
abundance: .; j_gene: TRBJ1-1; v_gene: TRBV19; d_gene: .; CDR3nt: TGTGCCAGTAGTGGGGCCCCGGTCGCTGAAGCTTTCTTT; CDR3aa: CASSGAPVAEAFF
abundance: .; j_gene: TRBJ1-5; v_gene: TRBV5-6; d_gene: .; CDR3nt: TGTGCCAGCAGCTTTCGAGCGGTGTCTCAGCCCCAGCATTTT; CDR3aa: CASSFRAVSQPQHF
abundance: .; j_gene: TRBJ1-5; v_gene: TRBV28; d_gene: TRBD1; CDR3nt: TGTGCCACCGCAATTGCTACAGGGGAAAATCAGCCCCAGCATTTT; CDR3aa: CATAIATGENQPQHF
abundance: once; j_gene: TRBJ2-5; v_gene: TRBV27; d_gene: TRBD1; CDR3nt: TGTGCCAGCAGTGGGGCAGGACAGGGGTTGGAGACCCAGTACTTC; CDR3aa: CASSGAGQGLETQYF
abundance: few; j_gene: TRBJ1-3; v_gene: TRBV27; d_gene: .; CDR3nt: TGTGCCAGCAGTCCCGGAACCCGGAGCTCTGGAAACACCATATATTTT; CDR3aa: CASSPGTRSSGNTIYF
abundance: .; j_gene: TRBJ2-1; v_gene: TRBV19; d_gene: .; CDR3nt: TGTGCCAGTAAAAGGGAGAGCTCCTACAATGAGCAGTTCTTC; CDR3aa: CASKRESSYNEQFF
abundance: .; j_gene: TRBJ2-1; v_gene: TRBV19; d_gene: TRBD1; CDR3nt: TGTGCCAGCTCGCCGGGACAGCACTCCTACAATGAGCAGTTCTTC; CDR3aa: CASSPGQHSYNEQFF
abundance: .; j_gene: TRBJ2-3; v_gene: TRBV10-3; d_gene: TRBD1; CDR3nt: TGTGCCAGCCAACAGGGGGCTCGCACAGATACGCAGTATTTT; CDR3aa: CASQQGARTDTQYF
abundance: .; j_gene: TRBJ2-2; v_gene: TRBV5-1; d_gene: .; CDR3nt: TGCGCCAGCAGCTTGGGGTTGCCGGGACAGAACACCGGGGAGCTGTTTTTT; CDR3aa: CASSLGLPGQNTGELFF
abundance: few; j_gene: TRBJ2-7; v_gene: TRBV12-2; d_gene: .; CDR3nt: TGTGCAAGTCGCTTAGTGTTCTACCGGGACAGGGTCGAGCAGTACTTC; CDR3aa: CASRLVFYRDRVEQYF
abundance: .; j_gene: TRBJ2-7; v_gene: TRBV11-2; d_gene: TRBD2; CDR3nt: TGTGCCAGCAGCTTATATCTCGGGGGGGAGCAGTACTTC; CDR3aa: CASSLYLGGEQYF
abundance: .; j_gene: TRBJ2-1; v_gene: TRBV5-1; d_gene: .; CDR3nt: TGCGCCAGCAGCGTTACGACAGGCCTTTACAATGAGCAGTTCTTC; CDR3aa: CASSVTTGLYNEQFF
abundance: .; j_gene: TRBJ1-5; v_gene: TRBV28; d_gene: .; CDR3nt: TGTGCCAGCGGGGGGGATAGCAATCAGCCCCAGCATTTT; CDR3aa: CASGGDSNQPQHF
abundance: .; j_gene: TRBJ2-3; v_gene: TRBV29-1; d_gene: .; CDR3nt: TGCAGCGTTAAGTGGGAGAGGTCAGATACGCAGTATTTT; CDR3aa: CSVKWERSDTQYF
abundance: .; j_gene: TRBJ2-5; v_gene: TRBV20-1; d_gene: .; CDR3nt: TGCAGTGCTAGACAGGGGGAGACCCAGTACTTC; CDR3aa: CSARQGETQYF
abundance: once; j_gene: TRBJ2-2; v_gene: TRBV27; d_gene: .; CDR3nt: TGTGCCAGCAGTTTATCCTTAACAGGATACACCGGGGAGCTGTTTTTT; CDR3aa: CASSLSLTGYTGELFF
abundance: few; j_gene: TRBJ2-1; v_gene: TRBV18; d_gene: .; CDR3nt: TGTGCCAGCTCACCCCAAGCGGGCACTGAGGGGAATGAGCAGTTCTTC; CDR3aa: CASSPQAGTEGNEQFF
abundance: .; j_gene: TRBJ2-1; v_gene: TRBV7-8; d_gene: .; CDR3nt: TGTGCCAGCAGCTTGTCCACCTATGCCGGGGATGAGCAGTTCTTC; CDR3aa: CASSLSTYAGDEQFF
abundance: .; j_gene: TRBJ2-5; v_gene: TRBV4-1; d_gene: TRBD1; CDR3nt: TGCGCCAGCAGCCCAGAGGGACAGCCAAGGGAGACCCAGTACTTC; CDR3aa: CASSPEGQPRETQYF
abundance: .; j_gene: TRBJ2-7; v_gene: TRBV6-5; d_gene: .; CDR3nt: TGTGCCAGCAGCAGAGCCCAAGAACAGCTTTACGAGCAGTACTTC; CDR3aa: CASSRAQEQLYEQYF
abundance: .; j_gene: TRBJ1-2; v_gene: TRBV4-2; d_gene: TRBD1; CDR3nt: TGTGCCAGCAGCCAAGATCTTAGGACAGGGGGCGGCAAGAAGGGCTACACCTTC; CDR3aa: CASSQDLRTGGGKKGYTF
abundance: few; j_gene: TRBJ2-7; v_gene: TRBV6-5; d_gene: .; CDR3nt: TGTGCCAGCAGTCGAGAGCCGACTAAACATTACGAGCAGTACTTC; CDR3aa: CASSREPTKHYEQYF
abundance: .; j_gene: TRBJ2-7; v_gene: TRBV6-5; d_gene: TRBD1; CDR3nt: TGTGCCAGCAGTTATGCGGGGACAGGGGGCTACGAGCAGTACTTC; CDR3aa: CASSYAGTGGYEQYF
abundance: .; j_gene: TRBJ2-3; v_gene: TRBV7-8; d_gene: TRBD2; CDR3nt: TGTGCCAGCAGCCCCTTCCAGCGGGGGGGCACAGATACGCAGTATTTT; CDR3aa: CASSPFQRGGTDTQYF
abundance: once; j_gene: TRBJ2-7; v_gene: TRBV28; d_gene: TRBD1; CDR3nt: TGTGCCAGCAGAGTGGGACAGCCCTCGAAGCCCTCCTACGAGCAGTACTTC; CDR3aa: CASRVGQPSKPSYEQYF
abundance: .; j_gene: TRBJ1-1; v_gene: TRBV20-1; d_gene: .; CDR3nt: TGCAGTGTAGGTGACTTCGGAGCTTTCTTT; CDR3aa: CSVGDFGAFF
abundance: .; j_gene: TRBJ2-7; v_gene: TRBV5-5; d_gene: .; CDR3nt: TGTGCCAGCAGCTTGGCTACAGGGAGCGTCTACGAGCAGTACTTC; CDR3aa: CASSLATGSVYEQYF
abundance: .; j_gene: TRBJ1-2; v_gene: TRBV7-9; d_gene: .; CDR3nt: TGTGCCAGCAGCTTATCCAGGATCGATGGCTACACCTTC; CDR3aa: CASSLSRIDGYTF